This T cell receptor beta chain comes out of a study of high-grade serous ovarian cancer treatment subgroups. Tumor tissue was taken before any definitive surgery or chemotherapy was given. Germline CDR1 reads SNHLY; CDR2 reads FYNNEI. Trimming left V 6 bases short and J 8 bases short, with 13 bases between. The CDR3 covers 12 residues. Method: immunoSEQ multiplex PCR; TCRdb's copy keeps in-frame clones and lacks some. The sample holds thousands of clones, about four fifths seen once. The sequencing input was tumor tissue. This sequence joins TRBV2 and TRBJ1-2; D unclear. The origin of this receptor is a human donor with high-grade serous ovarian cancer. The CDR3 spells CASSDSPEGYTF. CDR3 sequence (DNA): TGTGCCAGCAGCGACTCACCGGAGGGCTACACCTTC.